There are a few counts of the clone carrying this T cell receptor beta chain. TCRdb independently ran MiXCR on the RACE reads; one entry per CDR3 protein. Among roughly 64,000 distinct CDR3 sequences listed, 11% were seen once. This sample is part of a study of human T cells and chemical hapten exposure. Study overall: All patients underwent weekly scalp dosing with diphenylcyclopropenone for the full approximately 25-week study. Patients, chiefly female, had alopecia areata, totalis or universalis.

The CDR3 has 15 amino acids. Time point of the sample: pre-sensitization, week 0. Treatment noted: therapeutic diphenylcyclopropenone sensitization with weekly scalp DPC. Here the sequenced sample was whole blood, taken in connection with sensitization to the hapten diphenylcyclopropenone (DPC). This clonotype was sampled from a woman aged 40 to 50 with alopecia areata. Some clones in this sample may be carry-over from other donors' samples. This rearrangement joins TRBV21-1 to TRBJ2-7; the D call TRBD1 from the table was never checked on the DNA. TRBV21-1 is annotated as a pseudogene. The CDR3 DNA is TGTGCCAGCAGCAAAGTAGGGACAGGGCATCGCGAGCAGTACTTC. Translation: CASSKVGTGHREQYF.